This is a list of T cell receptor beta chains from one sample in a study of cytomegalovirus exposure and HLA in healthy donors. Repertoires were generated with immunoSEQ multiplex PCR, while TCRdb's copy carries only in-frame clones and drops some. In the table there are 160,000 or so clones, over 60% of which are singletons. Sequencing was done on a sample of PBMCs. Receptor source: a man aged 35-49 years in good health and CMV-seronegative. CDR3s include the opening cysteine and the closing phenylalanine or tryptophan. The D gene is left open where the match is weak. Expanded clones are given a class, and other clones once, few, many or no size at all.

V gene: TRBV4-1
clone size: .
J gene: TRBJ1-2
D gene: .
CDR3 protein: CASSQDPGGGSSGYTF
CDR3 DNA: TGCGCCAGCAGCCAAGATCCGGGGGGCGGCTCGTCTGGCTACACCTTC

V gene: TRBV5-4
clone size: .
J gene: TRBJ2-1
D gene: TRBD1
CDR3 protein: CASSHPGQGYNEQFF
CDR3 DNA: TGTGCCAGCAGCCACCCGGGACAGGGTTACAATGAGCAGTTCTTC

V gene: TRBV2
clone size: few
J gene: TRBJ2-1
D gene: TRBD2
CDR3 protein: CASKEREVPNEQFF
CDR3 DNA: TGTGCCAGCAAGGAGCGGGAGGTCCCAAATGAGCAGTTCTTC

V gene: TRBV19
clone size: .
J gene: TRBJ1-1
D gene: .
CDR3 protein: CASSMRQEAFF
CDR3 DNA: TGTGCCAGTAGTATGCGGCAGGAAGCTTTCTTT

V gene: TRBV7-6
clone size: .
J gene: TRBJ2-1
D gene: .
CDR3 protein: CASKPGVTSYNEQFF
CDR3 DNA: TGTGCCAGCAAACCAGGGGTTACCTCCTACAATGAGCAGTTCTTC

V gene: TRBV7-9
clone size: .
J gene: TRBJ2-2
D gene: TRBD1
CDR3 protein: CASSPGTVYTGELFF
CDR3 DNA: TGTGCCAGCAGCCCCGGGACAGTTTACACCGGGGAGCTGTTTTTT

V gene: TRBV28
clone size: .
J gene: TRBJ1-6
D gene: TRBD1
CDR3 protein: CASSPDRSSYNSPLHF
CDR3 DNA: TGTGCCAGCAGTCCGGACAGGAGCTCCTATAATTCACCCCTCCACTTT

V gene: TRBV4-1
clone size: .
J gene: TRBJ1-3
D gene: .
CDR3 protein: CASSPHPREISGNTIYF
CDR3 DNA: TGCGCCAGCAGCCCACATCCGAGGGAAATCTCTGGAAACACCATATATTTT

V gene: TRBV6-5
clone size: .
J gene: TRBJ1-2
D gene: .
CDR3 protein: CASRRVGVVDYGYTF
CDR3 DNA: TGTGCCAGCAGAAGGGTAGGGGTGGTGGACTATGGCTACACCTTC

V gene: TRBV7-2
clone size: .
J gene: TRBJ2-1
D gene: .
CDR3 protein: CASSQQVVLGEQFF
CDR3 DNA: TGTGCCAGCAGCCAACAGGTAGTACTCGGTGAGCAGTTCTTC

V gene: TRBV4-1
clone size: .
J gene: TRBJ1-2
D gene: TRBD1
CDR3 protein: CASSPGGAYGYTF
CDR3 DNA: TGCGCCAGCAGCCCAGGGGGCGCCTATGGCTACACCTTC

V gene: TRBV6-1
clone size: .
J gene: TRBJ2-5
D gene: .
CDR3 protein: CASSGPAGTQYF
CDR3 DNA: TGTGCCAGCAGTGGACCAGCGGGGACCCAGTACTTC

V gene: TRBV21-1
clone size: .
J gene: TRBJ2-4
D gene: .
CDR3 protein: CAKSQGGSGGKNIQYF
CDR3 DNA: TGTGCCAAAAGCCAGGGGGGTAGCGGGGGAAAAAACATTCAGTACTTC

V gene: TRBV6-6
clone size: .
J gene: TRBJ2-1
D gene: TRBD1
CDR3 protein: CASSSLDRGGYNEQFF
CDR3 DNA: TGTGCCAGCAGTTCCCTCGACAGGGGGGGCTACAATGAGCAGTTCTTC

V gene: TRBV11-2
clone size: .
J gene: TRBJ2-1
D gene: .
CDR3 protein: CASSAPGTDNEQFF
CDR3 DNA: TGTGCCAGCAGCGCTCCCGGGACTGACAATGAGCAGTTCTTC

V gene: TRBV7-6
clone size: .
J gene: TRBJ2-7
D gene: .
CDR3 protein: CASSLEPTYEQYF
CDR3 DNA: TGTGCCAGCAGCTTAGAACCTACCTACGAGCAGTACTTC

V gene: TRBV6-5
clone size: .
J gene: TRBJ2-4
D gene: TRBD1
CDR3 protein: CASRTGVGAKNIQYF
CDR3 DNA: TGTGCCAGCAGGACAGGGGTGGGTGCCAAAAACATTCAGTACTTC

V gene: TRBV5-1
clone size: few
J gene: TRBJ1-4
D gene: TRBD1
CDR3 protein: CASTLWTGRDEKLFF
CDR3 DNA: TGCGCCAGCACCCTCTGGACAGGCCGGGATGAAAAACTGTTTTTT

V gene: TRBV18
clone size: .
J gene: TRBJ2-2
D gene: .
CDR3 protein: CASSRSNTGELFF
CDR3 DNA: TGTGCCAGCTCACGTAGTAACACCGGGGAGCTGTTTTTT

V gene: TRBV7-2
clone size: once
J gene: TRBJ1-2
D gene: .
CDR3 protein: CASSSPRGQPIYGYTF
CDR3 DNA: TGTGCCAGCAGCTCGCCCCGAGGGCAACCAATCTATGGCTACACCTTC

V gene: TRBV7-2
clone size: .
J gene: TRBJ1-2
D gene: .
CDR3 protein: CASSPAANLGYTF
CDR3 DNA: TGTGCCAGCAGCCCTGCTGCTAACCTTGGCTACACCTTC

V gene: TRBV11-2
clone size: .
J gene: TRBJ2-2
D gene: TRBD2
CDR3 protein: CASSLLAGGQTGELFF
CDR3 DNA: TGTGCCAGCAGCTTATTAGCGGGAGGGCAAACCGGGGAGCTGTTTTTT

V gene: TRBV21-1
clone size: few
J gene: TRBJ2-7
D gene: .
CDR3 protein: CASSKVGRPDFPEQYF
CDR3 DNA: TGTGCCAGCAGCAAAGTAGGCAGACCGGACTTCCCCGAGCAGTACTTC

V gene: TRBV7-2
clone size: .
J gene: TRBJ1-2
D gene: TRBD1
CDR3 protein: CASSLGTGLGGYTF
CDR3 DNA: TGTGCCAGCAGCTTAGGGACAGGGTTAGGAGGCTACACCTTC

V gene: TRBV7-2
clone size: .
J gene: TRBJ1-2
D gene: .
CDR3 protein: CASSLGVAGHGYTF
CDR3 DNA: TGTGCCAGCAGCTTAGGAGTGGCAGGTCATGGCTACACCTTC

V gene: TRBV7-3
clone size: few
J gene: TRBJ1-1
D gene: .
CDR3 protein: CASSLNGFGTEAFF
CDR3 DNA: TGTGCCAGCAGCTTAAACGGCTTCGGGACTGAAGCTTTCTTT

V gene: TRBV6-1
clone size: .
J gene: TRBJ1-2
D gene: .
CDR3 protein: CASWSGGGYTF
CDR3 DNA: TGTGCCAGCTGGTCCGGGGGAGGCTACACCTTC

V gene: TRBV6-1
clone size: .
J gene: TRBJ1-1
D gene: .
CDR3 protein: CASSGVSPNTEAFF
CDR3 DNA: TGTGCCAGCAGTGGTGTCTCCCCGAACACTGAAGCTTTCTTT

V gene: TRBV6-5
clone size: .
J gene: TRBJ2-2
D gene: TRBD2
CDR3 protein: CASSHGGAPGELFF
CDR3 DNA: TGTGCCAGCAGCCACGGGGGGGCTCCCGGGGAGCTGTTTTTT

V gene: TRBV7-3
clone size: .
J gene: TRBJ2-7
D gene: TRBD2
CDR3 protein: CASSPGLAGVYEQYF
CDR3 DNA: TGTGCCAGCAGCCCGGGACTAGCGGGAGTCTACGAGCAGTACTTC

V gene: TRBV5-1
clone size: .
J gene: TRBJ2-1
D gene: TRBD2
CDR3 protein: CASSAGTSGSIYALEQFF
CDR3 DNA: TGCGCCAGCAGCGCCGGGACTAGCGGGAGCATCTATGCTCTTGAGCAGTTCTTC

V gene: TRBV6-6
clone size: few
J gene: TRBJ2-7
D gene: TRBD2
CDR3 protein: CASSYPGGGYEQYF
CDR3 DNA: TGTGCCAGCAGTTACCCCGGGGGGGGGTACGAGCAGTACTTC

V gene: TRBV5-1
clone size: .
J gene: TRBJ1-3
D gene: .
CDR3 protein: CASSLTSGNTIYF
CDR3 DNA: TGCGCCAGCAGCCTAACGTCTGGAAACACCATATATTTT

V gene: TRBV6-6
clone size: .
J gene: TRBJ1-5
D gene: .
CDR3 protein: CASSPLGQSNQPQHF
CDR3 DNA: TGTGCCAGCAGCCCCCTGGGACAAAGCAATCAGCCCCAGCATTTT

V gene: TRBV7-3
clone size: .
J gene: TRBJ2-2
D gene: .
CDR3 protein: CASSILHRGELFF
CDR3 DNA: TGTGCCAGCAGCATCCTCCACCGGGGGGAGCTGTTTTTT

V gene: TRBV7-9
clone size: .
J gene: TRBJ2-3
D gene: .
CDR3 protein: CASSLVVNPSTDTQYF
CDR3 DNA: TGTGCCAGCAGCTTAGTAGTAAACCCTAGCACAGATACGCAGTATTTT

V gene: TRBV15
clone size: .
J gene: TRBJ2-4
D gene: TRBD2
CDR3 protein: CATSRDSGASQRLAKNIQYF
CDR3 DNA: TGTGCCACCAGCAGGGATAGCGGGGCCTCTCAAAGACTAGCCAAAAACATTCAGTACTTC

V gene: TRBV18
clone size: .
J gene: TRBJ2-5
D gene: .
CDR3 protein: CASSPRGGNPGAPRETQYF
CDR3 DNA: TGTGCCAGCTCACCGAGAGGAGGGAATCCGGGAGCGCCGAGGGAGACCCAGTACTTC

V gene: TRBV7-9
clone size: .
J gene: TRBJ2-3
D gene: .
CDR3 protein: CASSQAADYTQYF
CDR3 DNA: TGTGCCAGCAGTCAAGCGGCAGATTATACGCAGTATTTT

V gene: TRBV19
clone size: .
J gene: TRBJ1-1
D gene: .
CDR3 protein: CASNRRGTEAFF
CDR3 DNA: TGTGCCAGCAACAGGAGAGGTACTGAAGCTTTCTTT

V gene: TRBV19
clone size: .
J gene: TRBJ2-3
D gene: .
CDR3 protein: CASSVQGDTQYF
CDR3 DNA: TGTGCCAGTAGCGTCCAGGGAGATACGCAGTATTTT

V gene: TRBV7-9
clone size: .
J gene: TRBJ1-5
D gene: .
CDR3 protein: CASSSSAGNQPQHF
CDR3 DNA: TGTGCCAGCAGCTCTAGTGCGGGCAATCAGCCCCAGCATTTT

V gene: TRBV6-8
clone size: .
J gene: TRBJ1-2
D gene: TRBD1
CDR3 protein: CASSAVGQGGWDYGYTF
CDR3 DNA: TGTGCCAGCAGTGCCGTGGGACAGGGAGGATGGGACTATGGCTACACCTTC

V gene: TRBV6-1
clone size: once
J gene: TRBJ2-7
D gene: .
CDR3 protein: CASSVGTNAAYEQYF
CDR3 DNA: TGTGCCAGCAGTGTAGGGACAAACGCCGCCTACGAGCAGTACTTC